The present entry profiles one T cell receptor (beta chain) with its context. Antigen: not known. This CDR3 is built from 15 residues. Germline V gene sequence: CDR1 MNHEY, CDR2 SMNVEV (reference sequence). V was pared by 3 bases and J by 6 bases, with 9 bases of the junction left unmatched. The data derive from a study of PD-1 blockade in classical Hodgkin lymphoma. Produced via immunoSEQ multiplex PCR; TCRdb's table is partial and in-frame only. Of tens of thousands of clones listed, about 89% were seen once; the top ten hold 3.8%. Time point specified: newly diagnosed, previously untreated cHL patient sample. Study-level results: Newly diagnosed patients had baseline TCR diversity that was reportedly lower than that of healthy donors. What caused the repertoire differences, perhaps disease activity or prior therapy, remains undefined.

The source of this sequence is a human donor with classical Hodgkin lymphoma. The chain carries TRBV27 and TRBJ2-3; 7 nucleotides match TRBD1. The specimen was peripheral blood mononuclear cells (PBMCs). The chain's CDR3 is CASSFQRQGGDTQYF. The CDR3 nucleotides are TGTGCCAGCAGTTTCCAACGACAGGGCGGGGATACGCAGTATTTT.